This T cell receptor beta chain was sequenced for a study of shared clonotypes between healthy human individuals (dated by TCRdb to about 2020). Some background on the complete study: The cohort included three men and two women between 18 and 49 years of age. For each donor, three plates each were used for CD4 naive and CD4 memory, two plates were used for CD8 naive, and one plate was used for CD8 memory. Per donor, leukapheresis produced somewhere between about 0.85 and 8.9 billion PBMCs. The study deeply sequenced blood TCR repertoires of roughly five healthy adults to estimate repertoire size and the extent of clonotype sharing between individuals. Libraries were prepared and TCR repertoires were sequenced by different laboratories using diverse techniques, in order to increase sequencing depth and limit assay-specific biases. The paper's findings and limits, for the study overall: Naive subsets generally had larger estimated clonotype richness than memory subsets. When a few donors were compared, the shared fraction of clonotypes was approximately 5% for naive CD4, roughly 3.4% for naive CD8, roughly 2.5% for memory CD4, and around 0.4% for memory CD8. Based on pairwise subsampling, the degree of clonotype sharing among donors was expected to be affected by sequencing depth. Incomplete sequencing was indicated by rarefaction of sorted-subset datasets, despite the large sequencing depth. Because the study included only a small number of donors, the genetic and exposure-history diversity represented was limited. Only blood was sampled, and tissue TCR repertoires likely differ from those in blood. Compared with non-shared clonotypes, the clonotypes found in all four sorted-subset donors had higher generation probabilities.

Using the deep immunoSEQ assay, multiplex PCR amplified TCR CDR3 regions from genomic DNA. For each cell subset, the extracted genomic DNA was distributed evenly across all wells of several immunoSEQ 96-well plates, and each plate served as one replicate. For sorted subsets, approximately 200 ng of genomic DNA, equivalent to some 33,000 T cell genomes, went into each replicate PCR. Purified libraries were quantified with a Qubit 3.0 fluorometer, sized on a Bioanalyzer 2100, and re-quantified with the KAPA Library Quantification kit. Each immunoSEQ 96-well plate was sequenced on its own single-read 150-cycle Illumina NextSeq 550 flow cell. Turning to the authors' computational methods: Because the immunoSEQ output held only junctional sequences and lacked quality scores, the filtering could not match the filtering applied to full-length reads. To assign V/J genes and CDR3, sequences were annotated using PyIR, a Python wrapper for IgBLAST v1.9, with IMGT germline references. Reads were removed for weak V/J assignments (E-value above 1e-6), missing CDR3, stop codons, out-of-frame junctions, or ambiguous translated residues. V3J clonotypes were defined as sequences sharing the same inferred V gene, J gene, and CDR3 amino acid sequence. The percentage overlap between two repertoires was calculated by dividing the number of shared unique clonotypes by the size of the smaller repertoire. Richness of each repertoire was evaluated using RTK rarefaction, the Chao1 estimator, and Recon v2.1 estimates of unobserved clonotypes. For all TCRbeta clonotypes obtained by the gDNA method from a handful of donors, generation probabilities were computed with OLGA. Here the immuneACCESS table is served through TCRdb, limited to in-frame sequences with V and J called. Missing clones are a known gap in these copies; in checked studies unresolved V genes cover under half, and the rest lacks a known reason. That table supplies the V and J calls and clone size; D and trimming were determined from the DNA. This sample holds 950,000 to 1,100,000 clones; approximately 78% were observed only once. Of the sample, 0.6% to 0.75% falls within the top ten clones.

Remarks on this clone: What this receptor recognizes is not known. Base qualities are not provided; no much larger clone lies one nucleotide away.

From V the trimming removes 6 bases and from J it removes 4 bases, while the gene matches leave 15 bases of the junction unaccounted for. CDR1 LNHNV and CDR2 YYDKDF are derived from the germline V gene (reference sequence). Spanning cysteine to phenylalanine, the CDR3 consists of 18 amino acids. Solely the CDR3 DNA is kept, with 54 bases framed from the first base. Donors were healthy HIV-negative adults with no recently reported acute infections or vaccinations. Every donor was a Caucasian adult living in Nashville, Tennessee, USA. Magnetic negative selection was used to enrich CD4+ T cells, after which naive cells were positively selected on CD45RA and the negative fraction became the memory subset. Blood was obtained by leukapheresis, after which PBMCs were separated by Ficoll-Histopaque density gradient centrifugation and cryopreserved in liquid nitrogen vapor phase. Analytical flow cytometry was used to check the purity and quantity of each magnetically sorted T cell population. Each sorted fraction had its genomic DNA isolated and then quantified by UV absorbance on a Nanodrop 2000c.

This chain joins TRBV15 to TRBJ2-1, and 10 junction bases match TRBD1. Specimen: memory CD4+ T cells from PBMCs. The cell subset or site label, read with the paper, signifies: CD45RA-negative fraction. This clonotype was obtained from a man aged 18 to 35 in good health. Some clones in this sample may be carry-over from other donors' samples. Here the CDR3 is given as CATSPTGGGQGIYNEQFF. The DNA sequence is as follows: TGTGCCACCAGTCCCACCGGGGGGGGACAGGGGATTTACAATGAGCAGTTCTTC.